These 21 T cell receptor beta chains came from one sample sequenced in a study of blood T cell repertoires in COVID-19. Generated by immunoSEQ multiplex PCR, the TCRdb table keeps only in-frame clones and is missing some. The sample has 250,000 or so clones, under 90% seen once. What was sequenced was peripheral blood. Receptors originate from a man between 60 and 75 years old with acute or convalescent COVID-19.

This clone was picked up one time. The chain combines TRBV11-3 with TRBJ1-1, with TRBD1 identical over 10 bases. The germline gives CDR1 SGHNT, CDR2 YENEEA. The CDR3 runs to 17 residues. Trimming took 5 bases from V and 2 from J; bases not matched to a gene: 11. CDR3 region: CASSRSGTGAANTEAFF. For the CDR3, the DNA is TGTGCCAGCAGCAGATCCGGGACAGGGGCCGCTAACACTGAAGCTTTCTTT.

The chain links TRBV18 to TRBJ1-2, with 7 nucleotides matching TRBD1. The V and J ends lost 3 bases and 5 bases, in that order; junction bases with no gene match: 12. The CDR3 sequence is 16 residues long. From germline, CDR1 is KGHSH and CDR2 LQKENI. The CDR3 nucleotides read TGTGCCAGCTCACCTACGACGGGACAGCCTATTTATGGCTACACCTTC. As protein: CASSPTTGQPIYGYTF.

The CDR3 spells CASSLSISYTEAFF. The CDR3 bases are TGTGCCAGCAGCTTAAGTATAAGCTACACTGAAGCTTTCTTT. This chain uses TRBV7-2 with TRBJ1-1, with D hard to call. Trimming left V 2 bases short and J 3 bases short, with 10 bases between. CDR3 length equals 14 residues. Per germline, CDR1 SGHTA and CDR2 FQGNSA.

The CDR3, as DNA: TGTGCCAGCATTAGTTATACCGACAGTCATCACACCGGGGAGCTGTTTTTT. It specifies CASISYTDSHHTGELFF. The gene calls are TRBV21-1 and TRBJ2-2; no DNA check was done on the table's D call, TRBD1. TRBV21-1 is shown as a pseudogene. The CDR3 is 17 amino acids.

Of note for this clone: Distinct nucleotide sequences in the sample also encode this CDR3. V usage is TRBV11-2 and J usage is TRBJ2-1, with TRBD2 matching 11 bases. The CDR3 length is 15 residues. CDR1 and CDR2 from the germline V gene are SGHAT and FQNNGV. After removal of 5 bases from V and 4 bases from J, the junction contained 4 bases not matched to a gene. For the CDR3, the DNA is TGTGCCAGCAGCCCAGGGACTAGCGGATACAATGAGCAGTTCTTC. Amino acids: CASSPGTSGYNEQFF.

The chain carries TRBV12-3 or TRBV12-4 and TRBJ2-7, with D uncertain. V was pared by 3 bases and J by 6 bases, with 9 bases between. The CDR3 extends over 12 amino acids. The CDR3 region has the DNA TGTGCCAGCAGTTTTCGCGGTAGCGAGCAGTACTTC. This sequence encodes CASSFRGSEQYF.

The chain is built from TRBV5-3 and TRBJ2-3; perhaps TRBD2 as D (6 bases). TRBV5-3 is an ORF, and what it does is uncertain. The CDR3 totals 16 residues. Trimming removed 3 bases from V and 5 bases from J, with 19 bases in between. CDR3 residues: CARSSYRDSGRDTQYF. The CDR3 region has the DNA TGTGCCAGAAGCTCCTACCGGGACTCCGGCCGAGATACGCAGTATTTT.

V usage is TRBV5-1 and J usage is TRBJ2-1; D unclear. CDR1 SGHRS and CDR2 YFSETQ come from the germline V gene. The V end was cut by 0 bases, the J end by 4 bases, with 8 bases between. This CDR3 spans 14 amino acids. Written as DNA, the CDR3 is TGCGCCAGCAGCTTGGACCAGTCTTACAATGAGCAGTTCTTC. Translation: CASSLDQSYNEQFF.

A few counts support this clone. V and J are TRBV3-1 (or the pseudogene TRBV3-2) and TRBJ1-1, with D maybe TRBD1 (5 bases). Trimming left V 3 bases short and J 3 bases short, with 11 bases between. From germline, CDR1 is LGHDT and CDR2 YNNKEL (reference sequence). The CDR3 loop spans 14 amino acids. The CDR3 DNA follows: TGTGCCAGCAGCCAGTGGGGCGCGGACACTGAAGCTTTCTTT. Translating gives CASSQWGADTEAFF.

This chain connects TRBV28 to TRBJ1-2; D is undetermined. The CDR3 spans 12 residues. Germline loops: CDR1 MDHEN, CDR2 SYDVKM. With 2 bases removed from V and 6 bases from J, the gap between germline ends came to 7 bases. The chain's CDR3 is CASSLPQDGYTF. The CDR3 DNA follows: TGTGCCAGCAGTTTACCGCAGGATGGCTACACCTTC.

The sample holds a few counts of this clone. Here the CDR3 DNA reads TGTGCCAGCAGTCTACCATGGACAGGGCACTCCTACGAGCAGTACTTC. Translation gives CASSLPWTGHSYEQYF. V usage is TRBV28 and J usage is TRBJ2-7; 8 nucleotides match TRBD1. CDR1 is MDHEN and CDR2 is SYDVKM in the germline V gene. Germline trimming cut 5 bases from V and 0 bases from J; bases unmatched to any gene: 9. The CDR3 is 16 amino acids.

The CDR3 nucleotides are TGTGCCAGCGCCCGGGACTCAACCTACGAGCAGTACTTC. Its translation: CASARDSTYEQYF. The chain couples TRBV7-8 to TRBJ2-7; D is possibly TRBD2 (6 bases). Between the trimmed V and J ends, which lost 8 bases and 2 bases, there was a span of 13 bases. Germline loops: CDR1 SGHVS, CDR2 FQNEAQ. The CDR3 length is 13 residues.

The rearrangement links TRBV19 to TRBJ2-3, with TRBD2 matching 8 bases. CDR3 length equals 14 residues. Germline CDR1 is LNHDA and CDR2 is SQIVND (reference sequence). After removal of 2 bases from V and 5 bases from J, the junction contained 3 bases not matched to a gene. The DNA for the CDR3 is TGTGCCAGTAGTATATCGGGAGGGCAAGATACGCAGTATTTT. It translates to CASSISGGQDTQYF.

The rearrangement joins TRBV11-1 to TRBJ2-7, with D uncertain. The V and J ends lost 4 bases and 2 bases respectively, with 9 bases between them. Looked up from germline, CDR1 is SGHAT and CDR2 is FQDESV (reference sequence). The CDR3 has 13 amino acids. CDR3 DNA: TGTGCCAGCAGCTCTACGCTAACCTACGAGCAGTACTTC. Residues: CASSSTLTYEQYF.

This clone was detected only once. This chain links TRBV2 with TRBJ1-1, with D possibly matching TRBD1 (5 bases). Germline CDR1 reads SNHLY; CDR2 reads FYNNEI. This CDR3 is built from 15 residues. V shed 0 bases and J shed 1 base, with 9 bases lying between them. The CDR3 DNA follows: TGTGCCAGCAGTGAAGCTCCCAGGGCGAACACTGAAGCTTTCTTT. This encodes CASSEAPRANTEAFF. The full variable domain, with the rest looked up from reference TRBV2 and TRBJ1-1, is EPEVTQTPSHQVTQMGQEVILRCVPISNHLYFYWYRQILGQKVEFLVSFYNNEISEKSEIFDDQFSVERPDGSNFTLKIRSTKLEDSAMYFCASSEAPRANTEAFFGQGTRLTVV.

This clone was detected only a few times. The chain recombines TRBV10-3 with TRBJ1-5, with D possibly being TRBD1 (5 bases). This CDR3 spans 16 amino acids. CDR1 is ENHRY, CDR2 SYGVKD, per germline. Trimming removed 0 bases from V and 0 bases from J, with 9 bases in between. The CDR3 nucleotides are TGTGCCATCAGTGAGTCAACAGGTTATAGCAATCAGCCCCAGCATTTT. It encodes CAISESTGYSNQPQHF.

The chain couples TRBV11-2 to TRBJ2-7; TRBD1 might be the D (5 bases). Germline CDR1 SGHAT, CDR2 FQNNGV. The CDR3 contains 15 residues. Trimming stripped 1 base from V and 2 bases from J, with 12 bases between. CDR3 residues: CASSLVEAGTYEQYF. The CDR3 coding sequence is TGTGCCAGCAGCTTAGTCGAGGCAGGGACCTACGAGCAGTACTTC.

As concerns this clone: The sample carries other DNA sequences with the same CDR3. The CDR3 DNA sequence: TGTGCCAGCTCATCCGGGACAGGCGACTACGAGCAGTACTTC. This sequence encodes CASSSGTGDYEQYF. This rearrangement joins TRBV18 to TRBJ2-7, with 8 bases identical to TRBD1. Germline V gene data show CDR1 as KGHSH and CDR2 as LQKENI. J gave up 3 bases and V 5 bases, and 6 bases lay outside the gene matches. The CDR3 has 14 residues.

This clone was seen only a few times. The rearrangement joins TRBV5-1 to TRBJ1-1, with D perhaps TRBD1 (5 bases). CDR1 and CDR2 from the germline V gene are SGHRS and YFSETQ. With 6 bases removed from V and 4 bases from J, the gap between germline ends came to 16 bases. The CDR3 loop spans 14 amino acids. For the CDR3, the DNA is TGCGCCAGCACCCCCCGGGGGAGGGTCACTGAAGCTTTCTTT. Translating gives CASTPRGRVTEAFF.

This rearrangement joins TRBV5-1 to TRBJ1-1, with 7 bases lining up with TRBD1. The CDR3 is 15 residues long. Germline V CDR1 and CDR2: SGHRS, YFSETQ. The V gene end was trimmed by 1 base and the J gene end by 4 bases; junction bases not matched to a gene: 7. CDR3 amino acids: CASSLTSRGSTEAFF. For the CDR3, the DNA is TGCGCCAGCAGCTTGACCAGCAGGGGGTCCACTGAAGCTTTCTTT.

This clone showed up just once. The chain joins TRBV7-3 to TRBJ2-2; possible D gene TRBD1, 5 bases. The CDR3 contains 15 residues. V was pared by 0 bases and J by 6 bases, with 11 bases between. Per germline, CDR1 SGHTA and CDR2 FQGTGA. The DNA for the CDR3 is TGTGCCAGCAGCTTAACCCAGGGTTGGGCCGGGGAGCTGTTTTTT. This encodes CASSLTQGWAGELFF.